This record looks at one T cell receptor (beta chain) sequence and its context. Different DNA sequences within this sample yield the same CDR3. This record comes from a study of blood T cell repertoires in COVID-19. Study summary: Italy, Spain and the United States were the sources of the convalescent and acute COVID-19 samples. T cells, B-cell-depleted T cells, or PBMCs provided the cDNA or gDNA that served as material.

In the study's own analysis: The authors estimated nucleated cell counts from reference gene primer amplification. Sequenced by immunoSEQ multiplex PCR; TCRdb stores in-frame clones only, minus some. V and J calls and clone size are those listed in that table; D and trimming were worked out from the DNA. The table includes roughly 260,000 clones, around 90% detected once. The CDR3 covers 14 residues. Germline V gene sequence: CDR1 LGHDT, CDR2 YNNKEL (reference sequence). Trimming shortened V by 3 bases and J by 0 bases, and 6 bases separated the two germline ends. The TCR sequence derives from a man between 60 and 75 years old who had recovered from COVID-19. The source material was peripheral blood. This chain joins TRBV3-1 (or the pseudogene TRBV3-2) and TRBJ1-3; D not certain. Written as DNA, the CDR3 is TGTGCCAGCAGCCAGGCCTTCTCTGGAAACACCATATATTTT. As protein: CASSQAFSGNTIYF.